These 6 T cell receptor beta chains were sequenced from one sample in a study of shared clonotypes between healthy human individuals. TCRdb's copy holds only in-frame clones and misses some; the assay was immunoSEQ multiplex PCR. The sample shows about 1.5 million clones, around 97% of them seen only once. The sequenced sample was naive CD4+ T cells sorted from blood. Subset reported: CD45RA+ positively selected. These TCRs come from a man between 25 and 39 years old in good health.

The chain combines TRBV5-1 with TRBJ2-1, with D possibly matching TRBD2 (5 bases). The germline V gene has CDR1 SGHRS and CDR2 YFSETQ. V lost 1 base, J lost 5 bases, and 13 bases lay in between. The CDR3 runs to 15 residues. The CDR3, as DNA: TGCGCCAGCAGCTTGAGCCGGGATTTAAACAATGAGCAGTTCTTC. The encoded protein is CASSLSRDLNNEQFF.

V and J are TRBV29-1 and TRBJ1-1; perhaps TRBD1 as D (5 bases). This CDR3 has 16 residues. From germline, CDR1 is SQVTM and CDR2 ANQGSEA. Trimming cost V 0 bases and J 1 base, with 15 bases left between them. The CDR3 spells CSVEDPGWGANTEAFF. CDR3 nucleotides: TGCAGCGTTGAAGACCCCGGGTGGGGCGCGAACACTGAAGCTTTCTTT.

The chain joins TRBV11-2 to TRBJ2-3; D is perhaps TRBD1 (6 bases). Trimming removed 3 bases from V and 8 bases from J, with 12 bases in between. Germline CDR1 reads SGHAT; CDR2 reads FQNNGV. The CDR3 is 13 residues long. CDR3 sequence reads: CASSFSQGGTQYF. CDR3 nucleotides: TGTGCCAGCAGCTTTTCCCAAGGGGGTACGCAGTATTTT.

V usage is TRBV27 and J usage is TRBJ2-5, with D possibly TRBD1 on 6 matching bases. V was clipped by 6 bases and J by 6 bases, with 14 bases between them. The CDR3 loop spans 13 amino acids. Germline V CDR1 and CDR2: MNHEY, SMNVEV (reference sequence). The CDR3 sequence is CASRSQGLKTQYF. The CDR3 bases are TGTGCCAGCAGATCCCAGGGGTTAAAGACCCAGTACTTC.

The chain has TRBV5-4 and TRBJ1-1; the match to TRBD1 covers 7 bases. CDR3 length: 13 amino acids. The V gene end was trimmed by 2 bases and the J gene end by 6 bases; junction bases not matched to a gene: 4. The germline CDR1 and CDR2 sequences are SGHNT and YYREEE (reference sequence). CDR3 region: CASSFGQDSEAFF. CDR3 DNA sequence: TGTGCCAGCAGCTTCGGACAGGACTCTGAAGCTTTCTTT.

The J gene is TRBJ2-7, the V gene TRBV6-5; D possibly corresponds to TRBD2 (7 bases). Germline-derived CDR1 and CDR2 are MNHEY and SVGAGI. This CDR3 has 13 residues. The ends were cut back, 8 bases at V and 0 bases at J, with 11 bases in the middle. The CDR3 nucleotides read TGTGCCAGCGGGAGGGGGTCCTCCTACGAGCAGTACTTC. This encodes CASGRGSSYEQYF.